The 30 T cell receptor beta chains in this list originate from one sample, sequenced in a study of cytomegalovirus exposure and HLA in healthy donors (dated by TCRdb to about 2017). Receptors were amplified or captured by the immunoSEQ multiplex PCR assay. The multiplex PCR relied on a mix of 60 forward primers for TCR Vbeta segments and 13 reverse primers for TCR Jbeta segments. Drawn from immuneACCESS, this table holds only the in-frame rearrangements with V and J called that TCRdb kept. Clones are partly lost; checked studies trace under half to an unresolved V gene and leave the rest unexplained. Within this sample are under 200,000 clones, with approximately 74% of them counted one time only. Jointly, the top ten make up over 2.5% of the sample. Sequencing was carried out using PBMCs. The source is a woman aged 25 to 39 in good health and CMV-seronegative.

This clone has a handful of counts. The V and J genes are TRBV13 and TRBJ2-1; D possibly corresponds to TRBD2 (6 bases). V was shortened by 6 bases and J by 2 bases, with 20 bases between the two germline ends. Germline V CDR1 and CDR2: PRHDT, FYEKMQ (reference sequence). The CDR3 length is 17 residues. The CDR3 DNA reads TGTGCCAGCAGAGTAATCGTAGCGGAGGTGCCCTACAATGAGCAGTTCTTC. It codes for CASRVIVAEVPYNEQFF.

The chain employs TRBV4-3 and TRBJ2-3, with no clear D. V gave up 1 base and J gave up 4 bases, with 6 bases separating them. The V gene's germline CDR1 is LGHNA and CDR2 YSLEER. The CDR3 has 13 amino acids. CDR3 sequence: CASSQGAADTQYF. CDR3 in DNA: TGCGCCAGCAGCCAAGGGGCTGCAGATACGCAGTATTTT.

Points on this clone: As the CDR3 is not closed by the conserved phenylalanine or tryptophan, this likely results from a read error. The rearrangement links TRBV4-3 to TRBJ1-3; D might be TRBD1 (5 bases). Trimming left V 0 bases short and J 0 bases short, with 9 bases between. The CDR3 has 16 residues. CDR1 is LGHNA, CDR2 YSLEER, per germline. The CDR3 is CASSQDHRTSGNTIYL. Here the CDR3 DNA reads TGCGCCAGCAGCCAAGACCACAGGACCTCTGGAAACACCATATATCTT.

The CDR3 bases are TGTGCCAGCAGTCCACTAGCGGGATTGGAGACCCAGTACTTC. Encoded protein: CASSPLAGLETQYF. This chain links TRBV27 with TRBJ2-5, with 10 bases fitting TRBD2. The CDR3 totals 14 residues. J gave up 5 bases and V 5 bases, and 5 bases lay outside the gene matches. The germline V gene has CDR1 MNHEY and CDR2 SMNVEV (reference sequence).

The rearrangement links TRBV5-4 to TRBJ2-3, with a possible D match to TRBD2 (5 bases). Deletions cut 4 bases from V and 2 bases from J, with 11 bases between. Germline values: CDR1 SGHNT, CDR2 YYREEE (reference sequence). The CDR3 sequence is 14 residues long. CDR3 region: CASSPGKSTDTQYF. For the CDR3, the DNA is TGTGCCAGCAGCCCGGGAAAATCCACAGATACGCAGTATTTT.

The chain combines TRBV5-6 with TRBJ1-2, with a possible D match to TRBD1 (5 bases). The CDR3 has 12 amino acids. V was cut by 1 base and J by 7 bases, with 8 bases left in between. Germline assignment: CDR1 SGHDT and CDR2 YYEEEE. The CDR3 DNA reads TGTGCCAGCAGCTTGCCAGGGATTGGCTACACCTTC. It encodes CASSLPGIGYTF.

This chain links TRBV4-3 with TRBJ2-1; D is uncertain. The CDR3 is made up of 16 amino acids. Germline lookup yields CDR1 LGHNA and CDR2 YSLEER. V lost 1 base and J lost 0, with 10 bases in between. In DNA, the CDR3 is TGCGCCAGCAGCCAAGGGAGCTCTTCCTCCTACAATGAGCAGTTCTTC. It encodes CASSQGSSSSYNEQFF.

This clone was seen a few times. V usage is TRBV10-3 and J usage is TRBJ2-7; 7 bases match TRBD1. Germline-derived CDR1 and CDR2 are ENHRY and SYGVKD. Trimming at V came to 7 bases and at J to 3 bases, leaving 6 bases not matched to a gene. There are 13 residues in the CDR3. DNA of the CDR3: TGTGCCATCACTGGGGCAGGGGGCTACGAGCAGTACTTC. Translation gives CAITGAGGYEQYF.

In the case of this clone: Within the sample, other DNA sequences also encode this same CDR3. The chain uses TRBV7-9 and TRBJ1-6, with 8 bases aligning to TRBD1. The CDR3 loop spans 15 amino acids. The junction had 3 bases not matched to a gene; V was cut back by 4 bases and J by 4 bases. The V gene's germline CDR1 is SEHNR and CDR2 FQNEAQ (reference sequence). CDR3: CASSSGQGYNSPLHF. CDR3 DNA sequence: TGTGCCAGCAGCTCAGGACAGGGTTATAATTCACCCCTCCACTTT.

This chain connects TRBV10-1 to TRBJ2-1; 9 positions match TRBD2. There are 15 residues in the CDR3. The germline CDR1 and CDR2 sequences are WNHNN and SYGVQD (reference sequence). J gave up 6 bases and V 2 bases, and 5 bases lay outside the gene matches. This chain's CDR3 is CASSERREGRNEQFF. CDR3 DNA: TGCGCCAGCAGTGAGAGGCGGGAGGGCCGCAATGAGCAGTTCTTC.

With regard to this clone: This CDR3 is also generated by other DNA sequences in the sample. The V and J genes are TRBV14 and TRBJ1-5; possibly TRBD1 for D (5 bases). The CDR3 is 13 residues long. The germline gives CDR1 SGHDN, CDR2 FVKESK. The V end lost 3 bases, the J end lost 4 bases, and 7 bases lay between the germline ends. The CDR3 is CASSQGGNQPQHF. The CDR3 nucleotides read TGTGCCAGCAGCCAGGGGGGGAATCAGCCCCAGCATTTT. Based on the CDR3 plus reference TRBV14 and TRBJ1-5, the full variable domain is EAGVTQFPSHSVIEKGQTVTLRCDPISGHDNLYWYRRVMGKEIKFLLHFVKESKQDESGMPNNRFLAERTGGTYSTLKVQPAELEDSGVYFCASSQGGNQPQHFGDGTRLSIL.

This chain connects TRBV2 to TRBJ1-5; D ambiguous. Trimming shortened V by 6 bases and J by 6 bases, and 12 bases separated the two germline ends. CDR3 length: 13 amino acids. CDR1 and CDR2 (germline): SNHLY, FYNNEI. The CDR3 loop reads CASRGEGGQPQHF. The CDR3 DNA reads as TGTGCCAGCAGGGGAGAAGGAGGTCAGCCCCAGCATTTT.

This clone was detected a few times. The CDR3 DNA reads as TGCAGCGTCCTGGGTAGAGGGTTGGAGACCCAGTACTTC. The encoded protein is CSVLGRGLETQYF. V is TRBV29-1 and J is TRBJ2-5; a weak D match, TRBD2 (5 bases). Germline-derived CDR1 and CDR2 are SQVTM and ANQGSEA. CDR3 length: 13 residues. V lost 6 bases to trimming and J lost 5 bases, with 16 bases between them.

This rearrangement joins TRBV5-5 to TRBJ2-7; 13 bases agree with TRBD2. The V segment lost 2 bases and the J segment 0 bases; nucleotides outside the gene matches: 2. CDR3 size: 16 residues. Germline-derived CDR1 and CDR2 are SGHKS and YYEKEE (reference sequence). CDR3 residues: CASSFRTSGGSYEQYF. The CDR3 DNA is TGTGCCAGCAGCTTTCGGACTAGCGGGGGCTCCTACGAGCAGTACTTC.

The V gene is TRBV29-1, the J gene TRBJ2-7; 10 positions agree with TRBD2. Germline V gene data show CDR1 as SQVTM and CDR2 as ANQGSEA. The CDR3 spans 13 residues. Trimming removed 6 bases from V and 5 bases from J; junction bases left unmatched: 7. The DNA of the CDR3 is TGCAGCGTGCGACTAGCGGGCCGCCACGAGCAGTACTTC. This gives the protein CSVRLAGRHEQYF.

The chain links TRBV30 to TRBJ2-7; D might be TRBD1 (6 bases). Deletions cut 0 bases from V and 5 bases from J, with 14 bases between. The CDR3 is made up of 14 amino acids. Germline V gives CDR1 GTSNPN, CDR2 SVGIG (reference sequence). The DNA for the CDR3 is TGTGCCTGGAGTGTACCAGGGGCGGGCCACGAGCAGTACTTC. Translation: CAWSVPGAGHEQYF. Full variable domain (outside the CDR3, taken from reference TRBV30 and TRBJ2-7): SQTIHQWPATLVQPVGSPLSLECTVEGTSNPNLYWYRQAAGRGLQLLFYSVGIGQISSEVPQNLSASRPQDRQFILSSKKLLLSDSGFYLCAWSVPGAGHEQYFGPGTRLTVT.

The chain has TRBV19 and TRBJ1-4; D is unresolved. Trimming took off 8 bases at V and 2 bases at J, with 15 bases between the two ends. The CDR3 runs to 15 residues. Looked up from germline, CDR1 is LNHDA and CDR2 is SQIVND (reference sequence). The CDR3 spells CASGRRRLTNEKLFF. For the CDR3, the DNA is TGTGCCAGTGGCCGAAGGAGACTGACTAATGAAAAACTGTTTTTT.

Details on this clone: One end of the junction is discordant with germline, which a read error may explain. The chain is built from TRBV6-5 and TRBJ2-1, with D maybe TRBD2 (5 bases). Germline V gene data show CDR1 as MNHEY and CDR2 as SVGAGI. The CDR3 covers 14 residues. CDR3 loop: CATSRGSIVNEQFF. The CDR3 DNA is TGTGCCACCAGTCGTGGGAGTATCGTGAATGAGCAGTTCTTC.

The CDR3 region is CASSQDRDYGYTF. In DNA, the CDR3 is TGCGCCAGCAGCCAAGACAGGGACTATGGCTACACCTTC. The rearrangement uses TRBV4-3 and TRBJ1-2; TRBD1 is a possible D gene (5 bases). V lost 0 bases and J lost 3, with 5 bases in between. Germline V lookup: CDR1 LGHNA, CDR2 YSLEER. The length of the CDR3 is 13 residues.

The chain employs TRBV6-5 and TRBJ2-1; possible D gene TRBD2, 5 bases. Trimming cost V 10 bases and J 5 bases, with 12 bases left between them. Germline-derived CDR1 and CDR2 are MNHEY and SVGAGI. The CDR3 is made up of 12 amino acids. This CDR3 reads CATYDYDNEQFF. The CDR3 DNA sequence: TGTGCCACTTACGACTACGACAATGAGCAGTTCTTC.

The chain joins TRBV4-1 to TRBJ2-1, with D possibly TRBD2 on 6 matching bases. The CDR3 consists of 21 residues. V lost 2 bases and J lost 2, with 28 bases in between. Germline V gives CDR1 MGHRA, CDR2 YSYEKL. DNA of the CDR3: TGCGCCAGCAGCCAACGACTAGTGCCCTCCCCCCAGGACCCGCCCTACAATGAGCAGTTCTTC. Its protein product is CASSQRLVPSPQDPPYNEQFF.

This clone was seen a handful of times. The chain employs TRBV15 and TRBJ2-2; the match to TRBD2 covers 7 bases. This CDR3 contains 14 residues. From germline, CDR1 is LNHNV and CDR2 YYDKDF (reference sequence). Trimming cost V 6 bases and J 6 bases; bases outside gene matches: 7. CDR3 DNA: TGTGCCACCAGATCTGGGAGGGCGGCCGGGGAGCTGTTTTTT. Amino acids: CATRSGRAAGELFF.

This clone was recorded only once. The CDR3 sequence: CASSLDNYNEQFF. CDR3 coding DNA: TGCGCCAGCAGCTTGGACAACTACAATGAGCAGTTCTTC. The rearrangement uses TRBV5-1 and TRBJ2-1; D gene uncertain. The CDR3 runs to 13 residues. V gave up 0 bases and J gave up 3 bases, with 4 bases separating them. The germline V gene encodes CDR1 SGHRS and CDR2 YFSETQ.

The chain couples TRBV7-9 to TRBJ1-1, with a possible D match to TRBD1 (5 bases). Trimming stripped 4 bases from V and 6 bases from J, with 18 bases between. The germline CDR1 and CDR2 sequences are SEHNR and FQNEAQ (reference sequence). The CDR3 runs 15 residues. CDR3 nucleotides: TGTGCCAGCAGCTCCAACCGGGACTCCTGGGCTGAAGCTTTCTTT. Its translation is CASSSNRDSWAEAFF.

This clone occurred a few times. The J gene is TRBJ2-3, the V gene TRBV7-3; the match to TRBD2 covers 8 bases. Trimming cost V 5 bases and J 5 bases; bases outside gene matches: 6. Germline CDR1 is SGHTA and CDR2 is FQGTGA. The CDR3 runs 14 residues. This CDR3 is CASSPSGGLDTQYF. As DNA, the CDR3 is TGTGCCAGCAGCCCAAGCGGGGGTTTAGATACGCAGTATTTT.

V and J are TRBV4-2 and TRBJ2-7, with 8 bases lining up with TRBD2. Germline CDR1 is LGHNA and CDR2 is YNFKEQ. J was trimmed by 3 bases and V by 6 bases; bases with no gene match: 7. There are 14 residues in the CDR3. The CDR3 loop reads CASSPSGSGYEQYF. CDR3 nucleotide sequence: TGTGCCAGCAGTCCGAGCGGGAGCGGCTACGAGCAGTACTTC.

This sequence joins TRBV19 and TRBJ2-3; 7 bases align to TRBD1. Per germline, CDR1 LNHDA and CDR2 SQIVND (reference sequence). CDR3 length: 13 amino acids. V shed 4 bases and J 4 bases; nucleotides not matched to a gene: 2. The DNA for the CDR3 is TGTGCCAGTAGTACCCAGGGGGCAGATACGCAGTATTTT. This codes for CASSTQGADTQYF.

CDR3 sequence reads: CASSHLVSSTDTQYF. The CDR3 bases are TGCGCCAGCAGCCATCTAGTTAGCAGCACAGATACGCAGTATTTT. J is TRBJ2-3 and V is TRBV4-1; no firm D call. Looked up from germline, CDR1 is MGHRA and CDR2 is YSYEKL. The length of the CDR3 is 15 residues. The V end was cut by 3 bases, the J end by 0 bases, with 10 bases between.

The chain couples TRBV18 to TRBJ2-7, with 8 bases lining up with TRBD1. The CDR3 has 13 amino acids. Trimming at V came to 3 bases and at J to 9 bases, leaving 7 bases not matched to a gene. The V gene's germline CDR1 is KGHSH and CDR2 LQKENI. The CDR3 bases are TGTGCCAGCTCACCGGGTCAGGGGGCAGGGCAGTACTTC. It specifies CASSPGQGAGQYF.

The rearrangement links TRBV6-6 to TRBJ2-7, with D possibly matching TRBD2 (7 bases). Germline V gene data show CDR1 as MNHNY and CDR2 as SVGAGI (reference sequence). The V gene lost 0 bases and the J gene lost 3 bases, with 15 bases spanning the gap. The CDR3 sequence is 16 residues long. The CDR3 bases are TGTGCCAGCAGTTACTCCGGGGGGCAAAACTTCTACGAGCAGTACTTC. Amino acids: CASSYSGGQNFYEQYF.